The table lists the clone carrying this TCR beta chain with a few counts. Its specificity is unknown. TCRdb called the reads again in MiXCR, with one record for every CDR3 protein. The sample gives about 110,000 distinct CDR3 sequences, under 55% of which show up once; about 76% is in the top ten. The germline gives CDR1 MNHEY, CDR2 SVGAGI. This CDR3 comprises 15 residues. V gave up 6 bases and J gave up 4 bases, with 15 bases separating them. The data belong to a study of T cell repertoires in cytomegalovirus infection. This chain joins TRBV6-5 and TRBJ2-2; D is possibly TRBD1 (8 bases). The sample consisted of CD8+ T cells from cultured PBMCs, taken from culture after CMV antigen stimulation. The source is a human donor in good health (CMV status not recorded). Some clones in this sample may be carry-over from other donors' samples. Here the CDR3 DNA reads TGTGCCAGCAGGTTACAGGGGGGGCCCACCGGGGAGCTGTTTTTT. Translated, it gives CASRLQGGPTGELFF.